This T cell receptor beta chain was captured by sequencing in a study of blood T cell repertoires in COVID-19. Study in general: COVID-19 samples, acute and convalescent, were from the United States, Italy and Spain.

Per germline, CDR1 KGHSH and CDR2 LQKENI. V gave up 2 bases and J gave up 4 bases; unmatched junction bases: 5. The CDR3 runs 15 residues. In the original processing: Nucleated cell number was recorded as an estimate derived from reference gene primer amplification. The method was immunoSEQ multiplex PCR; TCRdb's version includes in-frame clones alone and lacks a portion of them. The V and J calls and clone size were taken over from that table, and D and trimming were inferred from the DNA. The repertoire holds around 330,000 clones, 75% to 90% seen once, with 9.5% in the top ten. Sequences were obtained from PBMCs or T cells enriched from blood (not recorded which). This clonotype was sampled from a woman between 35 and 50 years old who had recovered from COVID-19. The chain has TRBV18 and TRBJ2-1; 7 bases match TRBD2. The CDR3 reads CASSPSSGAYNEQFF. The DNA of the CDR3 is TGTGCCAGCTCACCATCCAGCGGGGCATACAATGAGCAGTTCTTC.